These 17 T cell receptor beta chains were sequenced from one sample in a study of blood T cell repertoires in COVID-19. TCRdb's copy holds only in-frame clones and misses some; the assay was immunoSEQ multiplex PCR. Counted here are about 270,000 clones, more than 75% occurring once; the ten biggest clones make up roughly 8%. Sequenced sample: peripheral blood. The receptors here all came from a man aged 35 to 55 with active or convalescent COVID-19.

The chain joins TRBV19 to TRBJ1-1, with D possibly being TRBD1 (5 bases). The CDR3 contains 15 residues. Germline CDR1 is LNHDA and CDR2 is SQIVND (reference sequence). V was clipped by 2 bases and J by 1 base, with 11 bases between them. CDR3 DNA: TGTGCCAGTAGTATATGGGGAGGACAGAACACTGAAGCTTTCTTT. This gives the protein CASSIWGGQNTEAFF.

The chain recombines TRBV2 with TRBJ2-3; TRBD1 matches at 8 bases. The CDR3 totals 14 residues. The trim removed 6 bases at V and 3 bases at J, leaving 5 bases unmatched. Germline V CDR1 and CDR2: SNHLY, FYNNEI. CDR3 coding DNA: TGTGCCAGCAGCCGACAGGGGATGACAGATACGCAGTATTTT. Amino acid sequence: CASSRQGMTDTQYF. Filled out from reference TRBV2 and TRBJ2-3, the complete variable domain reads EPEVTQTPSHQVTQMGQEVILRCVPISNHLYFYWYRQILGQKVEFLVSFYNNEISEKSEIFDDQFSVERPDGSNFTLKIRSTKLEDSAMYFCASSRQGMTDTQYFGPGTRLTVL.

This chain joins TRBV2 and TRBJ1-5; 7 nucleotides agree with TRBD1. Germline CDR1 SNHLY, CDR2 FYNNEI. V was pared by 3 bases and J by 0 bases, with 8 bases of the junction left unmatched. This CDR3 contains 17 residues. In DNA, the CDR3 is TGTGCCAGCAGTGACTCCAAGGGACAGCCTAGCAATCAGCCCCAGCATTTT. Encoded protein: CASSDSKGQPSNQPQHF.

CDR3 in DNA: TGTGCCAGCAGCTCGGCGCGGGAGGGGGCCATCACCGGGGAGCTGTTTTTT. Its protein product is CASSSAREGAITGELFF. The chain combines TRBV13 with TRBJ2-2; 9 positions agree with TRBD2. The CDR3 covers 17 residues. Germline CDR1 is PRHDT and CDR2 is FYEKMQ (reference sequence). J gave up 4 bases and V 4 bases, and 10 bases lay outside the gene matches.

The chain uses TRBV3-1 (or the pseudogene TRBV3-2) and TRBJ1-3, with D unresolved. Trimming took 3 bases from V and 4 from J, leaving 10 bases between them. The CDR3 covers 14 residues. Germline CDR1 and CDR2: LGHDT and YNNKEL (reference sequence). CDR3 amino acids: CASSHPGLGNTIYF. The CDR3 DNA sequence: TGTGCCAGCAGCCACCCCGGGTTGGGAAACACCATATATTTT.

This clone was seen a few times. The chain couples TRBV11-2 to TRBJ1-2; unclear D gene. V lost 5 bases to trimming and J lost 3 bases, with 16 bases between them. Germline CDR1 reads SGHAT; CDR2 reads FQNNGV. The CDR3 has 15 amino acids. The CDR3 DNA sequence: TGTGCCAGCAGCCCATCCGGGAGACCTGACTATGGCTACACCTTC. This translates into CASSPSGRPDYGYTF. The full variable domain, in which reference TRBV11-2 and TRBJ1-2 provide the parts outside the CDR3, is EAGVAQSPRYKIIEKRQSVAFWCNPISGHATLYWYQQILGQGPKLLIQFQNNGVVDDSQLPKDRFSAERLKGVDSTLKIQPAKLEDSAVYLCASSPSGRPDYGYTFGSGTRLTVV.

The V call is TRBV20-1, the J call TRBJ1-5; 8 bases line up with TRBD1. The CDR3 has 15 residues. Germline lookup yields CDR1 DFQATT and CDR2 SNEGSKA (reference sequence). Unmatched junction bases numbered 8, after V lost 3 bases and J lost 4 bases. This CDR3 is CSASDRGSLNQPQHF. CDR3 coding DNA: TGCAGTGCTAGTGACAGGGGTAGTCTGAATCAGCCCCAGCATTTT.

The chain couples TRBV10-2 to TRBJ2-7; 14 nucleotides line up with TRBD2. From germline, CDR1 is WSHSY and CDR2 SAAADI. Trimming removed 6 bases from V and 5 bases from J; junction bases left unmatched: 9. The CDR3 spans 16 residues. The CDR3 sequence: CASRRRTSGGFDEQYF. CDR3 sequence (DNA): TGCGCCAGCAGGAGGAGGACTAGCGGGGGGTTCGACGAGCAGTACTTC.

V usage is TRBV29-1 and J usage is TRBJ2-1; D might be TRBD1 (6 bases). This CDR3 contains 14 residues. Trimming pared 1 base from V and 8 bases from J, leaving 15 bases between. CDR1 is SQVTM, CDR2 ANQGSEA, per germline. DNA of the CDR3: TGCAGCGTTGAAGCCCCCGTCAAGGGGGATGAGCAGTTCTTC. Translating gives CSVEAPVKGDEQFF.

In its sample, this clone was seen once. This chain connects TRBV2 to TRBJ2-7, with 8 bases that match TRBD1. J was trimmed by 1 base and V by 5 bases; bases with no gene match: 4. The CDR3 covers 14 residues. CDR1 is SNHLY and CDR2 is FYNNEI in the germline V gene. The CDR3 spells CASSRRDRSYEQYF. In DNA, the CDR3 is TGTGCCAGCAGTCGTCGGGACAGGTCCTACGAGCAGTACTTC.

The V call is TRBV13, the J call TRBJ2-7; 9 nucleotides line up with TRBD2. V was pared by 3 bases and J by 1 base, with 1 base of the junction left unmatched. This CDR3 has 14 amino acids. The germline CDR1 and CDR2 sequences are PRHDT and FYEKMQ (reference sequence). The DNA for the CDR3 is TGTGCCAGCAGCTTCAGCGGGGGGTCCTACGAGCAGTACTTC. The encoded protein is CASSFSGGSYEQYF.

The chain carries TRBV28 and TRBJ1-2, with D hard to call. The CDR3 runs to 12 residues. Deletions cut 7 bases from V and 8 bases from J, with 14 bases between. Germline V gives CDR1 MDHEN, CDR2 SYDVKM. In DNA form, the CDR3 reads TGTGCCAGCACAACGCAGGTAGGCGGCTACACCTTC. Residues: CASTTQVGGYTF.

This chain uses TRBV2 with TRBJ1-2, with 7 bases matching TRBD1. The germline V gene has CDR1 SNHLY and CDR2 FYNNEI. The CDR3 contains 14 residues. Germline trimming cut 5 bases from V and 0 bases from J; bases unmatched to any gene: 3. CDR3 DNA: TGTGCCAGCAGTCCACAGGGGACTAACTATGGCTACACCTTC. It codes for CASSPQGTNYGYTF.

V usage is TRBV6-5 and J usage is TRBJ1-6, with D perhaps TRBD1 (5 bases). This CDR3 spans 15 amino acids. The germline gives CDR1 MNHEY, CDR2 SVGAGI. Trimming shortened V by 0 bases and J by 4 bases, and 7 bases separated the two germline ends. The CDR3 region is CASSYSGTYNSPLHF. The CDR3 region has the DNA TGTGCCAGCAGTTACTCCGGGACTTATAATTCACCCCTCCACTTT.

The chain combines TRBV19 with TRBJ2-3; the D gene is possibly TRBD2 (5 bases). V gave up 1 base and J gave up 6 bases, with 17 bases separating them. CDR3 length: 16 residues. Germline V gene data show CDR1 as LNHDA and CDR2 as SQIVND (reference sequence). The chain's CDR3 is CASSIAWTPLPDTQYF. CDR3 nucleotide sequence: TGTGCCAGTAGTATAGCGTGGACTCCCCTCCCTGATACGCAGTATTTT.

The J gene is TRBJ1-1, the V gene TRBV19; TRBD1 might be the D (5 bases). V was trimmed by 3 bases and J by 8 bases, leaving 10 bases between them. This CDR3 has 12 residues. Germline V gives CDR1 LNHDA, CDR2 SQIVND (reference sequence). As DNA, the CDR3 is TGTGCCAGTAGTATTGTTACAGGCGAAGCTTTCTTT. It is translated as CASSIVTGEAFF. The full variable domain, in which reference TRBV19 and TRBJ1-1 provide the parts outside the CDR3, is DGGITQSPKYLFRKEGQNVTLSCEQNLNHDAMYWYRQDPGQGLRLIYYSQIVNDFQKGDIAEGYSVSREKKESFPLTVTSAQKNPTAFYLCASSIVTGEAFFGQGTRLTVV.

This chain joins TRBV30 and TRBJ2-1; D is possibly TRBD2 (6 bases). Looked up from germline, CDR1 is GTSNPN and CDR2 is SVGIG (reference sequence). This CDR3 is built from 15 residues. Trimming stripped 2 bases from V and 5 bases from J, with 16 bases between. The CDR3 sequence: CAWSSDPSGDNEQFF. CDR3 bases: TGTGCCTGGAGTTCAGATCCATCGGGGGACAATGAGCAGTTCTTC.